This T cell receptor (beta chain) was profiled in a study of beta chain features in type 1 diabetes. CDR3 length: 13 amino acids. The V end lost 2 bases, the J end lost 7 bases, and 11 bases lay between the germline ends. Germline V CDR1 and CDR2: MGHDK, SYGVNS. The purity of all sorted populations exceeded 98%. This clone has a handful of counts. As yet, its antigen is unknown. Investigators reverse transcribed all isolated RNA, so they sequenced expressed TCRB transcripts. Produced via immunoSEQ multiplex PCR; TCRdb's table is partial and in-frame only. Of 600,000 or so clones in the sample, around 15% were seen once. Findings and caveats of the study: All four CD4+ subsets from Type 1 diabetes patients carried moderately but significantly shorter TCRB CDR3s. Shorter templates might be favored by PCR, equally in patients and controls. In comparison with healthy donors, patients had naive, central memory and Treg TCRB repertoires that appeared more similar.

This sequence joins TRBV25-1 and TRBJ1-2; tentative D call: TRBD1 (6 bases). Material for sequencing was naive CD4+ T cells from blood. This receptor was identified in a man between 18 and 29 years old with type 1 diabetes. The CDR3 DNA reads TGTGCCAGCAGTGAAACAGGGCTACCTGGCTACACCTTC. Its protein is CASSETGLPGYTF.